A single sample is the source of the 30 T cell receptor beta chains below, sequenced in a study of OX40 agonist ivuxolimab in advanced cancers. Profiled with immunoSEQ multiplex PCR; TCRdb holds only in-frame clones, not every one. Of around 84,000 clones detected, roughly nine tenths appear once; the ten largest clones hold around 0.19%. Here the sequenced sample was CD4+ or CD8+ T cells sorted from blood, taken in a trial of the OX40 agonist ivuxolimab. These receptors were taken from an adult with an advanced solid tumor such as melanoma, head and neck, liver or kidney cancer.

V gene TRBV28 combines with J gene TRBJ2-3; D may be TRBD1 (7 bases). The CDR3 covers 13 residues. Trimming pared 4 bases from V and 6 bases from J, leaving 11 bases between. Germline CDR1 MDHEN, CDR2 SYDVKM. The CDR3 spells CASSWRGRDTQYF. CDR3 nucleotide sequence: TGTGCCAGCAGTTGGAGGGGGCGGGATACGCAGTATTTT.

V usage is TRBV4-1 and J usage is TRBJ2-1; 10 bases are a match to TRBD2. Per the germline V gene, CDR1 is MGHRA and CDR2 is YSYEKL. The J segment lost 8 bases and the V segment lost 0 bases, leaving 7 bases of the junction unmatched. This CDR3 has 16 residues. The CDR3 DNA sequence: TGCGCCAGCAGCCAAGATCCGACTAGCGGGCTCGATGAGCAGTTCTTC. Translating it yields CASSQDPTSGLDEQFF.

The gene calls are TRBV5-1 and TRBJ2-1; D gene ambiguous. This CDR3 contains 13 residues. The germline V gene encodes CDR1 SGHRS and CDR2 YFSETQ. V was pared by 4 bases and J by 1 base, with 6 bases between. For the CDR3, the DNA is TGCGCCAGCAGCGACGGGTCCTACAATGAGCAGTTCTTC. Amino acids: CASSDGSYNEQFF. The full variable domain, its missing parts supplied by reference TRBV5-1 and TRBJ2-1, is KAGVTQTPRYLIKTRGQQVTLSCSPISGHRSVSWYQQTPGQGLQFLFEYFSETQRNKGNFPGRFSGRQFSNSRSEMNVSTLELGDSALYLCASSDGSYNEQFFGPGTRLTVL.

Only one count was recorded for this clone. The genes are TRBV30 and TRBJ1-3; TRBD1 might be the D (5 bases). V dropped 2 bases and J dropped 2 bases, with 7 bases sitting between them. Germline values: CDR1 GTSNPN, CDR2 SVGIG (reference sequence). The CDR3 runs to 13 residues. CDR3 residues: CAWSKQAGNTIYF. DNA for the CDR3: TGTGCCTGGAGTAAACAGGCTGGAAACACCATATATTTT.

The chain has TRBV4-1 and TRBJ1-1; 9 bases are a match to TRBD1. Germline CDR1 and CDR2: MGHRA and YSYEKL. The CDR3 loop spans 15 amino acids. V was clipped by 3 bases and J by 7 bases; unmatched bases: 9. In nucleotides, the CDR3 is TGCGCCAGCAGCCAGAGGGGACAGGGTGTAGGTGAAGCTTTCTTT. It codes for CASSQRGQGVGEAFF.

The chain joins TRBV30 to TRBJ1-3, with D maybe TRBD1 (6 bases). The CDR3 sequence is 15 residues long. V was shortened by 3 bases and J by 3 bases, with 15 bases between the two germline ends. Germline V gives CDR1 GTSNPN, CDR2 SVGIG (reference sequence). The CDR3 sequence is CAWSRGGGGGNTIYF. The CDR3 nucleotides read TGTGCCTGGAGCCGCGGGGGCGGAGGTGGAAACACCATATATTTT.

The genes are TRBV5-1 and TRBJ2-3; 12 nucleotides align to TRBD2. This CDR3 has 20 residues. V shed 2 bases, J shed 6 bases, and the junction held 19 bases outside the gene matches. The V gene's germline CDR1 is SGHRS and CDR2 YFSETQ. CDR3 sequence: CASSFPSPRTSGIREDTQYF. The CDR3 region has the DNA TGCGCCAGCAGCTTTCCAAGCCCTAGGACTAGCGGGATCCGCGAGGATACGCAGTATTTT.

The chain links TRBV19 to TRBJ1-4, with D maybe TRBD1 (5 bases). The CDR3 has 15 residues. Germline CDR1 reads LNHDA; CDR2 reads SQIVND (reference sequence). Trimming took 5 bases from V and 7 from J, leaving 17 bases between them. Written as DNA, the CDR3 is TGTGCCAGTAGTGGGAGGGGAGGCGTAAGTGAAAAACTGTTTTTT. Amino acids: CASSGRGGVSEKLFF.

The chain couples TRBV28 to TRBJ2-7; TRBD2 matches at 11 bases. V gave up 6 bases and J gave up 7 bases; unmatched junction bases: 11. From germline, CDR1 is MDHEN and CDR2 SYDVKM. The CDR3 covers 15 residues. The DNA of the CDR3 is TGTGCCAGCAGCACCCTAGCGGGAGGCCGGGGGGAGCAGTACTTC. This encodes CASSTLAGGRGEQYF.

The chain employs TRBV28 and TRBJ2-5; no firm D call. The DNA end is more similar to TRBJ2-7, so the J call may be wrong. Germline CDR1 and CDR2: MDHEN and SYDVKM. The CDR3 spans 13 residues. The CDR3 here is CASSAHDGFEQYF. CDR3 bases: TGTGCCAGCAGTGCCCACGACGGTTTCGAGCAGTACTTC.

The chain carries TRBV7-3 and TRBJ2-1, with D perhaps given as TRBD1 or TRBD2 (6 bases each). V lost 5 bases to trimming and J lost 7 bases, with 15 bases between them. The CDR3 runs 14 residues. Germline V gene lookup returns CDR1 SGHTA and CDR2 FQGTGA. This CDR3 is CASSPPGASNEQFF. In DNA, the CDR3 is TGTGCCAGCAGCCCCCCGGGGGCATCGAATGAGCAGTTCTTC.

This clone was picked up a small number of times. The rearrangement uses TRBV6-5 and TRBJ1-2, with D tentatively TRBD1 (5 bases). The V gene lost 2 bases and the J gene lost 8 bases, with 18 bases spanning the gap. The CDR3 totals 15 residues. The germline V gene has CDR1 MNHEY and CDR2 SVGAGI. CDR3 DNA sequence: TGTGCCAGCAGTTACACAGGTACAATAAGTGGCGGCTACACCTTC. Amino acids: CASSYTGTISGGYTF.

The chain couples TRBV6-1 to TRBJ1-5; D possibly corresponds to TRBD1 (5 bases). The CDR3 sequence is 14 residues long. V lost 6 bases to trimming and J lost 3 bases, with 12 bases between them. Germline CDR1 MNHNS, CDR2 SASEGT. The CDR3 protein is CASRASGANQPQHF. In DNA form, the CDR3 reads TGTGCCAGCAGAGCCTCCGGGGCCAATCAGCCCCAGCATTTT.

The CDR3 protein is CASSEGGAQGRSYGYTF. CDR3 coding DNA: TGTGCCAGCAGTGAAGGAGGGGCGCAGGGAAGGTCCTATGGCTACACCTTC. V and J are TRBV2 and TRBJ1-2; maybe TRBD1 (5 bases). Trimming stripped 1 base from V and 4 bases from J, with 19 bases between. The CDR3 sequence is 17 residues long. Germline V gene lookup returns CDR1 SNHLY and CDR2 FYNNEI.

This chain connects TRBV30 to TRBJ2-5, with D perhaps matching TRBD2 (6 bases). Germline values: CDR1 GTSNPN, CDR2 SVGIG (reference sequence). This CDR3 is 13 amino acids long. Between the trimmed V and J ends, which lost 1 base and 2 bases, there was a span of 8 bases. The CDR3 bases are TGTGCCTGGAGTGGGGGGGTTCAAGAGACCCAGTACTTC. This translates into CAWSGGVQETQYF.

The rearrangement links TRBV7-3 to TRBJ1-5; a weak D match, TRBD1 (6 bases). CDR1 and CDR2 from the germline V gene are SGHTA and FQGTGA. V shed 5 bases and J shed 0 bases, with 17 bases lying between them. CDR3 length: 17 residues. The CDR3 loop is CASSQGHCFVSNQPQHF. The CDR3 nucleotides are TGTGCCAGCAGCCAGGGACATTGTTTCGTTAGCAATCAGCCCCAGCATTTT.

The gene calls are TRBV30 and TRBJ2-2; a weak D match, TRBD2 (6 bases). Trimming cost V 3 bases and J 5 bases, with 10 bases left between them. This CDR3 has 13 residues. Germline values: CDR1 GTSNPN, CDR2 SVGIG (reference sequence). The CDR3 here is CAWREEGTGELFF. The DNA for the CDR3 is TGTGCCTGGAGAGAGGAGGGGACCGGGGAGCTGTTTTTT.

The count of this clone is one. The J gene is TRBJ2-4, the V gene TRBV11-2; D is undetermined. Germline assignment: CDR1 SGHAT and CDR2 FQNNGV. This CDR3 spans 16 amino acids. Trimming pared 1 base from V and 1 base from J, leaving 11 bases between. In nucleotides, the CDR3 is TGTGCCAGCAGCTTAGGTCTGAGGCCGGCCAAAAACATTCAGTACTTC. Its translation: CASSLGLRPAKNIQYF.

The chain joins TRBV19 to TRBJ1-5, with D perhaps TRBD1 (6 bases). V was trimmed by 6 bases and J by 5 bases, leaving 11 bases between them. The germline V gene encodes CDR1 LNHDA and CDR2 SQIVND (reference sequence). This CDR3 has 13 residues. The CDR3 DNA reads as TGTGCCAGTAGAAAACAGGGTGATCAGCCCCAGCATTTT. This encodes CASRKQGDQPQHF.

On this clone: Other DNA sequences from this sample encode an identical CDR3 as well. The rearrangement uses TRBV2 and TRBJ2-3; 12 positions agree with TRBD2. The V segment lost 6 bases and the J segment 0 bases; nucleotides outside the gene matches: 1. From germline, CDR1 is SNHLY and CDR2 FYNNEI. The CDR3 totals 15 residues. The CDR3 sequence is CASSGLAGSTDTQYF. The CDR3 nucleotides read TGTGCCAGCAGCGGACTAGCGGGGAGCACAGATACGCAGTATTTT.

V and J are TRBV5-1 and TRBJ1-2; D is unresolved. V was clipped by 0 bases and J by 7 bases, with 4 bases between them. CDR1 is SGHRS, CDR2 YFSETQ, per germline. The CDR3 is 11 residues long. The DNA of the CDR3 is TGCGCCAGCAGCTTGGGGGGTGGCTACACCTTC. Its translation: CASSLGGGYTF.

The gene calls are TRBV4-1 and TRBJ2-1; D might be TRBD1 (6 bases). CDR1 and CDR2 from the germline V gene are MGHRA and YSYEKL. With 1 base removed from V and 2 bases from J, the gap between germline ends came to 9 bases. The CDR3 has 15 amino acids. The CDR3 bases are TGCGCCAGCAGCCAAGTAGGACAGACCTACAATGAGCAGTTCTTC. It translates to CASSQVGQTYNEQFF.

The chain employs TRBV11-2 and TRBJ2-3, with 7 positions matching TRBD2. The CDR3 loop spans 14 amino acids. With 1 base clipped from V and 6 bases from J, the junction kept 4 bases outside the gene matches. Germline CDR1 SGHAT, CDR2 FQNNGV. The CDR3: CASSLGGGPDTQYF. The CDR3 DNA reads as TGTGCCAGCAGCTTAGGGGGAGGGCCGGATACGCAGTATTTT.

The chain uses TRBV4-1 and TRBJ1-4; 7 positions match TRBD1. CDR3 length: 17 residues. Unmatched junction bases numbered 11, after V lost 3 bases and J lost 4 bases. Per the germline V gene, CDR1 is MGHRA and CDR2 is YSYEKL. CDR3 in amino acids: CASSHDFPGQNNEKLFF. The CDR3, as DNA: TGCGCCAGCAGCCACGATTTCCCGGGACAGAATAATGAAAAACTGTTTTTT.

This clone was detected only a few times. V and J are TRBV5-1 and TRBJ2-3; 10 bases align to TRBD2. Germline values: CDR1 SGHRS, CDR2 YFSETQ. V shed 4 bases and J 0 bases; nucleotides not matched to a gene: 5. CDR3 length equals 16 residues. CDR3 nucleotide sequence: TGCGCCAGCAGCAGGCTAGCGGGGGCTAGCACAGATACGCAGTATTTT. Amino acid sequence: CASSRLAGASTDTQYF.

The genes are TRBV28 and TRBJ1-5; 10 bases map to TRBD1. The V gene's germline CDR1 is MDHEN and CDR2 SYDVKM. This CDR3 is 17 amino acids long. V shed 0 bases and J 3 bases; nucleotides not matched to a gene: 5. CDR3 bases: TGTGCCAGCAGTTTATGGGGGGGACAGGGGTCCAATCAGCCCCAGCATTTT. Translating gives CASSLWGGQGSNQPQHF.

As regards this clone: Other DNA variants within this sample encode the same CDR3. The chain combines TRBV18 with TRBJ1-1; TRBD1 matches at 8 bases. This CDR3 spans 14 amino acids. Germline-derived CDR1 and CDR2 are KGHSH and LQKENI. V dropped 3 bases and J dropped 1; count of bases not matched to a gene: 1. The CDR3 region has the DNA TGTGCCAGCTCACCTGGGACAGGGAACACTGAAGCTTTCTTT. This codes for CASSPGTGNTEAFF.

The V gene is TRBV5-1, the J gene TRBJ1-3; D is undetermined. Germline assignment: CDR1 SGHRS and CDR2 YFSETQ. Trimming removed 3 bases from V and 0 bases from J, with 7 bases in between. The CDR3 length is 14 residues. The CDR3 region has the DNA TGCGCCAGCAGCTCGACCAACTCTGGAAACACCATATATTTT. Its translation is CASSSTNSGNTIYF.

CDR3 sequence reads: CASNGGYADTQYF. Here the CDR3 DNA reads TGCGCCAGCAATGGGGGTTATGCAGATACGCAGTATTTT. J is TRBJ2-3 and V is TRBV5-1; D is tentatively TRBD1 or TRBD2 (5 bases each). Trimming took off 6 bases at V and 4 bases at J, with 12 bases between the two ends. Germline values: CDR1 SGHRS, CDR2 YFSETQ. The CDR3 is made up of 13 amino acids.

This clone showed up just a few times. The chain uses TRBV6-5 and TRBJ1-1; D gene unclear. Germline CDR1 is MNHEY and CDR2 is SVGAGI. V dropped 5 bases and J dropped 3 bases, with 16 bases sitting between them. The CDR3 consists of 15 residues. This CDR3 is CASSPRFAGYTEAFF. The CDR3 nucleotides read TGTGCCAGCAGTCCCCGTTTTGCGGGTTACACTGAAGCTTTCTTT.